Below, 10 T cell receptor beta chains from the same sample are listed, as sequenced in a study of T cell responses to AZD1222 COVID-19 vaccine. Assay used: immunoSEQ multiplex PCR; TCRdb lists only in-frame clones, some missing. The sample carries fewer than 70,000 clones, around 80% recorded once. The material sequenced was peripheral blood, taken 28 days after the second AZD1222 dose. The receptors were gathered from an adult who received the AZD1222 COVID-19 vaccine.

The CDR3 is CASSYTNQPQHF. CDR3 in DNA: TGTGCCAGCAGTTACACCAATCAGCCCCAGCATTTT. This chain uses TRBV6-6 with TRBJ1-5; D uncertain. Per germline, CDR1 MNHNY and CDR2 SVGAGI (reference sequence). This CDR3 region has 12 residues. V was trimmed by 2 bases and J by 3 bases, leaving 2 bases between them.

In DNA, the CDR3 is TGTGCCACCAGTGATTCATACTACGGGGGCCAGAACTATGGCTACACCTTC. Amino acids: CATSDSYYGGQNYGYTF. The chain links TRBV24-1 to TRBJ1-2; perhaps TRBD1 as D (6 bases). Trimming shortened V by 2 bases and J by 2 bases, and 17 bases separated the two germline ends. Germline lookup yields CDR1 KGHDR and CDR2 SFDVKD. The CDR3 has 17 residues.

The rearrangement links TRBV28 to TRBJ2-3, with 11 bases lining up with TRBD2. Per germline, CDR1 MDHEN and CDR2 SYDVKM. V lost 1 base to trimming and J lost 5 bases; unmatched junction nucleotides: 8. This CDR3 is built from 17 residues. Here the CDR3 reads CASSLLMLAGGLDTQYF. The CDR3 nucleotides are TGTGCCAGCAGTTTATTGATGCTAGCGGGGGGTTTAGATACGCAGTATTTT. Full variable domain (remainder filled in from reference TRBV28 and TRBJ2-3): DVKVTQSSRYLVKRTGEKVFLECVQDMDHENMFWYRQDPGLGLRLIYFSYDVKMKEKGDIPEGYSVSREKKERFSLILESASTNQTSMYLCASSLLMLAGGLDTQYFGPGTRLTVL.

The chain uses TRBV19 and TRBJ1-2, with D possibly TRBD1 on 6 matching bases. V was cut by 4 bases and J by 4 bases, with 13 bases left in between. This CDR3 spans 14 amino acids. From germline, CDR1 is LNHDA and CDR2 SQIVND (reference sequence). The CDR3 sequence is CASSKAGGLYGYTF. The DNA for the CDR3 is TGTGCCAGTAGTAAGGCCGGGGGGCTCTATGGCTACACCTTC.

In DNA form, the CDR3 reads TGTGCCAGCAGCTTCGGACAGGGGGCTAGTAATTCACCCCTCCACTTT. Protein product: CASSFGQGASNSPLHF. V is TRBV7-8 and J is TRBJ1-6; 11 bases fit TRBD1. The length of the CDR3 is 16 residues. Looked up from germline, CDR1 is SGHVS and CDR2 is FQNEAQ. After removal of 3 bases from V and 6 bases from J, the junction contained 4 bases not matched to a gene.

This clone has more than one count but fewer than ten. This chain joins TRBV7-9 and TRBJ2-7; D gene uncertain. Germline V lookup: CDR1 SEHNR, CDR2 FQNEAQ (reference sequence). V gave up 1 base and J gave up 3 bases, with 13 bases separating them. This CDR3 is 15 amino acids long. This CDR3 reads CASSLVTPGYYEQYF. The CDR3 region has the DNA TGTGCCAGCAGCTTAGTCACCCCCGGATACTACGAGCAGTACTTC.

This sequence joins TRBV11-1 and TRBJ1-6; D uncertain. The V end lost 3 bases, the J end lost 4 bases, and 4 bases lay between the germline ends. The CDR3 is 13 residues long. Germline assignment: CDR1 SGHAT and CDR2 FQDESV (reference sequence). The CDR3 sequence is CASSLAYNSPLHF. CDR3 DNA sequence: TGTGCCAGCAGCTTGGCGTATAATTCACCCCTCCACTTT.

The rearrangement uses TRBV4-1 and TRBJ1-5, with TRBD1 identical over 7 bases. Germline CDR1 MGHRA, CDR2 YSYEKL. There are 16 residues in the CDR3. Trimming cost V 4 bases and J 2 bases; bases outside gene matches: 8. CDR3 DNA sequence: TGCGCCAGCAGCCGGGAAAGTGGACAGGGCAATCAGCCCCAGCATTTT. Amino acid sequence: CASSRESGQGNQPQHF.

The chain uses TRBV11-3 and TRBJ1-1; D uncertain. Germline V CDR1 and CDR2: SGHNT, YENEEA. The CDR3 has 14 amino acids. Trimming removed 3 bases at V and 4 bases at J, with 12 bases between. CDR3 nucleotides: TGTGCCAGCAGCTTCCGAGGCGGAGCCACTGAAGCTTTCTTT. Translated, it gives CASSFRGGATEAFF.

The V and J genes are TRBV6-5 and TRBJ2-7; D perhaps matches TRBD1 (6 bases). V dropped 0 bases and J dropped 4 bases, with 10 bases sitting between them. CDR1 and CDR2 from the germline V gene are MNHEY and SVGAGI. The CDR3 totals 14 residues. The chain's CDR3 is CASSYSTGFYEQYF. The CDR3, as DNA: TGTGCCAGCAGTTACTCGACAGGTTTTTACGAGCAGTACTTC.